This T cell receptor (beta chain) derives from a study of cytomegalovirus exposure and HLA in healthy donors. V lost 3 bases, J lost 4 bases, and 15 bases lay in between. CDR1 is MNHEY, CDR2 SMNVEV, per germline (reference sequence). This CDR3 contains 15 residues. Generated by immunoSEQ multiplex PCR, the TCRdb table keeps only in-frame clones and is missing some. Of roughly 50,000 clones in the sample, around 93% are singletons; the top ten hold under 2%. Among the roughly 120 subjects of the validation cohort, separate from the approximately 700-subject first cohort, were the donors. The specimen sequenced was PBMCs. This chain links TRBV27 with TRBJ1-1; possibly TRBD1 for D (6 bases). The receptor's source is a woman younger than 30 in good health and CMV-seropositive. The CDR3 is CASSFRTGQFTEAFF. The CDR3 nucleotides are TGTGCCAGCAGTTTTCGTACAGGGCAATTCACTGAAGCTTTCTTT.